This TCR beta chain was sequenced for a study of cytomegalovirus exposure and HLA in healthy donors. 60 Vbeta and 13 Jbeta primers were used in PCR. Data came from immunoSEQ multiplex PCR; TCRdb stores just in-frame clones and leaves some out. This sample has over 150,000 clones, with 77% found just once. The CDR3 runs to 15 residues. Notes on this clone: The antigen remains undetermined.

Study observations and caveats: As confirmed in vitro, a few CMV-associated chains were specific for CMV antigens. It was likely that a cluster of highly shared sequence variants was a sequencing artifact. A later analysis associated under 20,000 TCR beta sequences with HLA alleles at a 0.05 false discovery rate. The study flagged about 160 TCR beta chains as cytomegalovirus-associated.

This chain joins TRBV12-2 and TRBJ2-1; the table's TRBD1 call for D was not verified on the DNA. TRBV12-2 is annotated as a pseudogene. The material sequenced was PBMCs. The source is a woman aged 55-75 years in good health and CMV-seropositive. CDR3 nucleotides: TGTGCAAGTCGCTTAGTGGGCGCATCCTACAATGAGCAGTTCTTC. This gives the protein CASRLVGASYNEQFF.